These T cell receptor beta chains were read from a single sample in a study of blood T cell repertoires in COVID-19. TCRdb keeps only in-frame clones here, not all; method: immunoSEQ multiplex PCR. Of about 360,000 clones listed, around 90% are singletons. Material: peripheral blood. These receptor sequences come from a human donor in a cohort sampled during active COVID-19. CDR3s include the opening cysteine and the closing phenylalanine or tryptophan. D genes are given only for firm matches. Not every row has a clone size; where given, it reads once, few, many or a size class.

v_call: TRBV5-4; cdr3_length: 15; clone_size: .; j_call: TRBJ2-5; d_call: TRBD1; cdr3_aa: CASSQFRDRQETQYF; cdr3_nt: TGTGCCAGCAGCCAATTCCGGGACAGACAAGAGACCCAGTACTTC
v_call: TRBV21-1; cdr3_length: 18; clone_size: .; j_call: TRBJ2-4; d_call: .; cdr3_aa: CASSKDGPKGAGKNIQYF; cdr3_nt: TGTGCCAGCAGCAAAGACGGCCCTAAGGGGGCGGGCAAAAACATTCAGTACTTC
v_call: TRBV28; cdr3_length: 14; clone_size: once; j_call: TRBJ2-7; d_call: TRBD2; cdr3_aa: CASGGLAGSYEQYF; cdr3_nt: TGTGCCAGCGGAGGACTAGCGGGGTCCTACGAGCAGTACTTC
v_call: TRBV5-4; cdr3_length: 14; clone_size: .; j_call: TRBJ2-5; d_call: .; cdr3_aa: CASSLEPGIETQYF; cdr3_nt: TGTGCCAGCAGCTTGGAGCCGGGTATCGAGACCCAGTACTTC
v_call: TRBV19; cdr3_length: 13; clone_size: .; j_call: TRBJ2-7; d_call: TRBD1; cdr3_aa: CASAPGTAYEQYF; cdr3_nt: TGTGCCAGTGCCCCCGGGACAGCGTACGAGCAGTACTTC
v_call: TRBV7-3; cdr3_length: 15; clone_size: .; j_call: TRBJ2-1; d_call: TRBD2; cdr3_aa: CASSLRPSGYNEQFF; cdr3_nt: TGTGCCAGCAGCTTAAGGCCTAGCGGATACAATGAGCAGTTCTTC
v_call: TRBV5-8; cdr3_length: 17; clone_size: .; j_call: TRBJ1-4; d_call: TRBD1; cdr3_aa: CASSLVRGQTTNEKLFF; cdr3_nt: TGTGCCAGCAGCTTGGTTAGGGGGCAGACAACTAATGAAAAACTGTTTTTT
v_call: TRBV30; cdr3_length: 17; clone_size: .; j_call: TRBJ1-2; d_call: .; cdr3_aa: CAWNTGTGKLSDYGYTF; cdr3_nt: TGTGCCTGGAACACCGGAACAGGGAAGTTATCCGACTATGGCTACACCTTC
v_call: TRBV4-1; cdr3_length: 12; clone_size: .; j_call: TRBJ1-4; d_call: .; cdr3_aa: CASSQVGEKLFF; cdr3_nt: TGCGCCAGCAGCCAAGTGGGCGAAAAACTGTTTTTT
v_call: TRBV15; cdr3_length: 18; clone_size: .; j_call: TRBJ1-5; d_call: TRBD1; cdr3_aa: CATSRSILRQGLNQPQHF; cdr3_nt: TGTGCCACCAGCAGATCTATCCTCCGACAGGGGTTGAATCAGCCCCAGCATTTT
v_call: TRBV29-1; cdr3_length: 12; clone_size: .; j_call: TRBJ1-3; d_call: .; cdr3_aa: CSTQGTGNTIYF; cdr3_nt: TGCAGCACACAGGGTACTGGAAACACCATATATTTT
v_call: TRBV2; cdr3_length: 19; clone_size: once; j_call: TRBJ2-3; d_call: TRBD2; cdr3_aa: CASSRKLAGGYSSTDTQYF; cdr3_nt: TGTGCCAGCAGCCGCAAACTAGCGGGGGGTTACTCTAGCACAGATACGCAGTATTTT
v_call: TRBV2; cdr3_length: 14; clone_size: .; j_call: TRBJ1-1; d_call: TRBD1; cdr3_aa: CASSILAGGTEAFF; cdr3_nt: TGTGCCAGCAGTATCCTTGCAGGGGGCACTGAAGCTTTCTTT
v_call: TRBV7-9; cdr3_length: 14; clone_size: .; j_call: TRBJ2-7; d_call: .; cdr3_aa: CASSHGGESYEQYF; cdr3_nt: TGTGCCAGCAGCCACGGGGGAGAGTCCTACGAGCAGTACTTC
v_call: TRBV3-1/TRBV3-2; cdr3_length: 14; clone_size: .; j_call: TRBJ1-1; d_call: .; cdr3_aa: CASSQQATNTEAFF; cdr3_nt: TGTGCCAGCAGCCAACAGGCCACTAACACTGAAGCTTTCTTT
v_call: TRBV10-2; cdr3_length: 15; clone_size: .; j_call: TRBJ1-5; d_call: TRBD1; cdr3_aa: CASSAAGGAGQPQHF; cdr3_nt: TGCGCCAGCAGTGCTGCAGGGGGCGCAGGACAGCCCCAGCATTTT
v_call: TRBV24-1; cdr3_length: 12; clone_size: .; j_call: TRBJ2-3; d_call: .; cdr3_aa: CATSAGTTAQYF; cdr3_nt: TGTGCCACCTCCGCGGGAACCACTGCGCAGTATTTT
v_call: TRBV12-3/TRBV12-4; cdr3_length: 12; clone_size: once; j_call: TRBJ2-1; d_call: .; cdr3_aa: CASSFGGNEQFF; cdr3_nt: TGTGCCAGCAGTTTTGGGGGGAATGAGCAGTTCTTC
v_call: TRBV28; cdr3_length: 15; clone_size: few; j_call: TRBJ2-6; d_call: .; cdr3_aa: CASSALYSGANVLTF; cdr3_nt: TGTGCCAGCAGCGCTCTATACTCTGGGGCCAACGTCCTGACTTTC
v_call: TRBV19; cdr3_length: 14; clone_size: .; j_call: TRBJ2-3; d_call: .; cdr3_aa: CASSFSGLTDTQYF; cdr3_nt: TGTGCCAGTAGTTTCTCGGGATTAACAGATACGCAGTATTTT
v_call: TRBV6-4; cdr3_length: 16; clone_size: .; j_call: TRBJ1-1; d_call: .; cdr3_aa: CASSPEAGKGGTEAFF; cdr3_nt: TGTGCCAGCAGCCCTGAAGCCGGGAAGGGCGGCACTGAAGCTTTCTTT
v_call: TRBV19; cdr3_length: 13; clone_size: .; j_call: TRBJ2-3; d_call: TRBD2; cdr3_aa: CATAGLSTDTQYF; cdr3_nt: TGTGCCACAGCGGGACTAAGCACAGATACGCAGTATTTT
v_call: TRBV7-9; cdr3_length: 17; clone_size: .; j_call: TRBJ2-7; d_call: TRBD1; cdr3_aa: CASSSTGTGVLAYEQYF; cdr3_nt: TGTGCCAGCAGCTCTACCGGGACAGGGGTACTCGCCTACGAGCAGTACTTC
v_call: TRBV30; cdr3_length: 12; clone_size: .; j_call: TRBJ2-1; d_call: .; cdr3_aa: CAWSVTQSKQFF; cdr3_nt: TGTGCCTGGAGTGTAACACAGTCCAAGCAGTTCTTC
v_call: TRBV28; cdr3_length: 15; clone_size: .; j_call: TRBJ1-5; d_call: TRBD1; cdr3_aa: CASSLGTGDNQPQHF; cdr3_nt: TGTGCCAGCAGTTTAGGGACAGGGGACAATCAGCCCCAGCATTTT
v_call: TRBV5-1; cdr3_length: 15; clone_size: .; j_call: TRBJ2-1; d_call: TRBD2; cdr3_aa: CASSLEASGRGEQFF; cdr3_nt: TGCGCCAGCAGCTTGGAGGCTAGCGGGAGGGGGGAGCAGTTCTTC
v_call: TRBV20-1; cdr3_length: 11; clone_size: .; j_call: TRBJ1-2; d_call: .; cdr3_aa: CSASGDYGYTF; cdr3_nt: TGCAGTGCTAGCGGGGACTATGGCTACACCTTC
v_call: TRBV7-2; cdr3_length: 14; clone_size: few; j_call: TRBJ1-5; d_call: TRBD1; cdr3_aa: CASSSRQGGQPQHF; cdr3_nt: TGTGCCAGCAGCTCGAGACAGGGAGGTCAGCCCCAGCATTTT
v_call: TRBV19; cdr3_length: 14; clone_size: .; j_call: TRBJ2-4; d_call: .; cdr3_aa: CASTLGAFGNIQYF; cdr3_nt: TGTGCCAGTACTTTGGGGGCGTTCGGAAACATTCAGTACTTC
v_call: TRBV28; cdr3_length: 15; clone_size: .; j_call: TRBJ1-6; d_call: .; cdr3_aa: CASSLIRGEGSPLHF; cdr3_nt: TGTGCCAGCAGTTTAATCCGGGGAGAAGGGTCACCCCTCCACTTT
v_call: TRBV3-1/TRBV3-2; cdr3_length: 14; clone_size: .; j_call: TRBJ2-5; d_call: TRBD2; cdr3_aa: CASSQQLAGETQYF; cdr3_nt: TGTGCCAGCAGCCAGCAACTAGCGGGAGAGACCCAGTACTTC
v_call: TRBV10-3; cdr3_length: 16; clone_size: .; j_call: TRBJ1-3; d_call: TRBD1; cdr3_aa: CAISEADRGPGNTIYF; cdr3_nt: TGTGCCATCAGTGAGGCGGACAGGGGGCCTGGAAACACCATATATTTT
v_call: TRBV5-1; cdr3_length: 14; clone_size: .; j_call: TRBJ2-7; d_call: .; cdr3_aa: CASSLGAGDYEQYF; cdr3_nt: TGCGCCAGCAGCTTAGGTGCAGGGGACTACGAGCAGTACTTC
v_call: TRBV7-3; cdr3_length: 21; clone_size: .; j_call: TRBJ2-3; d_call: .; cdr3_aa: CASSLNSGTESDAHQTDTQYF; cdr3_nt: TGTGCCAGCAGCTTAAATAGCGGGACAGAATCTGACGCACACCAGACAGATACGCAGTATTTT
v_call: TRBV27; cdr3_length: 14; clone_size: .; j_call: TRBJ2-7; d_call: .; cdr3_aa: CASSPWGGAYEQYF; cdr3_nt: TGTGCCAGCAGTCCTTGGGGCGGGGCCTACGAGCAGTACTTC
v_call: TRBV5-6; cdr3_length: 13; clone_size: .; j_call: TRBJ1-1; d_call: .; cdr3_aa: CASSLGLYTEAFF; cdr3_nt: TGTGCCAGCAGCTTGGGGCTGTACACTGAAGCTTTCTTT
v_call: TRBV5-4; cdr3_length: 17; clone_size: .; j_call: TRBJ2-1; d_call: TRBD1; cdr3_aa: CASSHLSDRGLGNEQFF; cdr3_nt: TGTGCCAGCAGCCATCTATCAGACAGGGGGCTGGGGAATGAGCAGTTCTTC
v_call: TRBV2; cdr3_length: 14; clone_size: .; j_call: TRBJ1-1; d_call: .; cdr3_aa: CASSESGRWMGAFF; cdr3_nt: TGTGCCAGCAGTGAATCCGGCAGGTGGATGGGAGCTTTCTTT
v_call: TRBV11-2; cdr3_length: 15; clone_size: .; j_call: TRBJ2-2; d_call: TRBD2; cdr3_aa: CASSYFSGRGGELFF; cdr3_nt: TGTGCCAGCAGCTACTTTAGCGGGAGGGGCGGGGAGCTGTTTTTT
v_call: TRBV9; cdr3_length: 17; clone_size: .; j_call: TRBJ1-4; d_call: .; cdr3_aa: CASSTRGGTATNEKLFF; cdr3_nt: TGTGCCAGCAGCACCCGGGGAGGGACTGCAACTAATGAAAAACTGTTTTTT
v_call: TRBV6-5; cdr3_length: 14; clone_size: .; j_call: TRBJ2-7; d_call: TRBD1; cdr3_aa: CASSDSGQDREQYF; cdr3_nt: TGTGCCAGCAGCGACTCGGGACAGGATCGCGAGCAGTACTTC
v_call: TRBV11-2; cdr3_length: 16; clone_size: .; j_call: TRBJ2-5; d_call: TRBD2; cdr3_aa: CASSLDALAYQETQYF; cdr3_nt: TGTGCCAGCAGCTTAGACGCACTAGCGTACCAAGAGACCCAGTACTTC
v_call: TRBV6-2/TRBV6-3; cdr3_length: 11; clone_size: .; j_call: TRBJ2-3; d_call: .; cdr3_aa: CASSPADTQYF; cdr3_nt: TGTGCCAGCAGTCCGGCAGATACGCAGTATTTT
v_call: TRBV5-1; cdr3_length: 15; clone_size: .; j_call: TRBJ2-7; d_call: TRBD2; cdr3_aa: CASSSAPGGSYEQYF; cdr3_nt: TGCGCCAGCAGTTCCGCGCCGGGGGGCTCCTACGAGCAGTACTTC
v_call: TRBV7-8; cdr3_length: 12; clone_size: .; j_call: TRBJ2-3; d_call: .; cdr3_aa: CASSPSPDTQYF; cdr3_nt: TGTGCCAGCAGCCCTAGTCCAGATACGCAGTATTTT
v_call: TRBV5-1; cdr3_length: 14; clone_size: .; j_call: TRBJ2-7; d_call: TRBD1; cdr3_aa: CASSLSTGSYEQYF; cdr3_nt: TGCGCCAGCAGCTTATCGACAGGGTCCTACGAGCAGTACTTC
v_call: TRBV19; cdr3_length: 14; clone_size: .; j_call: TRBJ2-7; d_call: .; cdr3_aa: CASSPGRRVNEQYF; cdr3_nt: TGTGCCAGTAGCCCTGGTAGGAGAGTAAACGAGCAGTACTTC
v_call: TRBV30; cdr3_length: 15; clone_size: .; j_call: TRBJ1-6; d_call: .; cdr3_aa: CAWSSGQGDNSPLHF; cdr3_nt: TGTGCCTGGAGTTCCGGCCAGGGCGATAATTCACCCCTCCACTTT
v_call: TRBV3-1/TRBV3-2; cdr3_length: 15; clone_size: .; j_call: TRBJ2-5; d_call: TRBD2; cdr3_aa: CASSQPYSGLETQYF; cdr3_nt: TGTGCCAGCAGCCAACCCTATAGCGGGCTGGAGACCCAGTACTTC
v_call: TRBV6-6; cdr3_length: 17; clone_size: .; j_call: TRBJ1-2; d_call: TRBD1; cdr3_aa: CASSPPYSDRVGGGYTF; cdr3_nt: TGTGCCAGCAGTCCCCCATACTCGGACAGGGTGGGTGGGGGCTACACCTTC
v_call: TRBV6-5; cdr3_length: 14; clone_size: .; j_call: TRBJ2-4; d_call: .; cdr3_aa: CASTAREAKNIQYF; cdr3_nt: TGTGCCAGCACGGCGAGGGAAGCCAAAAACATTCAGTACTTC
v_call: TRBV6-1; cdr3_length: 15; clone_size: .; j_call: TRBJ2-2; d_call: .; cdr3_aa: CASSERQGGTGELFF; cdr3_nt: TGTGCCAGCAGTGAAAGGCAGGGGGGCACCGGGGAGCTGTTTTTT
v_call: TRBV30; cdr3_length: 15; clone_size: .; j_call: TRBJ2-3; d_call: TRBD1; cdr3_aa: CAWSVGQGKADTQYF; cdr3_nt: TGTGCCTGGAGTGTCGGACAGGGGAAAGCAGATACGCAGTATTTT